This T cell receptor beta chain was obtained from a study of T cell repertoires and HLA-DP antigens. Whole-study context: DNA input averaged about 220 ng in sorted CD137+CD4+ and 900 to 1,500 ng in pre-culture CD4+.

The CDR3 runs to 15 residues. Germline assignment: CDR1 SGHRS and CDR2 YFSETQ. V lost 1 base, J lost 0 bases, and 10 bases lay in between. Average purity of the negatively selected CD4+ T cells was about 98%. Untouched CD4+ T cells were bead-isolated at around 98% purity. Study-wide findings and caveats: Against one allele, clones undetected before culture averaged approximately 35%; against the other, 50.6%.

Points on this clone: As yet, its antigen is unknown.

Sequenced by immunoSEQ multiplex PCR; TCRdb stores in-frame clones only, minus some. The table has more than 90,000 clones, over 90% seen once. The TCR originated in a woman between 18 and 29 years old in good health and CMV-seronegative. This chain joins TRBV5-1 and TRBJ1-1; D gene unclear. Sequencing used CD4+ T cells from PBMCs. The CDR3 DNA is TGCGCCAGCAGCTTGAATGGGATTTTGAACACTGAAGCTTTCTTT. Translated, it gives CASSLNGILNTEAFF.